This paragraph covers one T cell receptor (beta chain) sequence. The entry originates in a study of regulatory T cells in long-lasting Graves disease. About the study: Newly diagnosed Graves' patients had under 3 months of antithyroid drugs.

Described time point: newly diagnosed GD, antithyroid drugs for less than 3 months. Following extraction of RNA from PBMCs, that RNA was used to make the TCR library. Patients all came to the study from an endocrinology department in Xi'an, China. The CDR3 sequence is 18 residues long. V dropped 2 bases and J dropped 3; count of bases not matched to a gene: 8. Looked up from germline, CDR1 is LNHDA and CDR2 is SQIVND (reference sequence). Arm-PCR of CDR3 regions and iRepertoire HTBI primers were used to build TCR beta libraries. From the multiplex PCR reads, TCRdb called clonotypes with MiXCR, one entry per CDR3 protein. The profile shows roughly 350,000 distinct CDR3 sequences, about 17% of them singletons. The sample also formed part of further work on T cells in Graves' hyperthyroidism and ophthalmopathy. As that study records: Most expanded thyroid clonotypes above 0.001 also appeared in blood.

The chain employs TRBV19 and TRBJ2-6; 9 bases are a match to TRBD1. The sequence was collected from a woman between 18 and 29 years old with Graves disease. The sequenced sample was peripheral blood mononuclear cells (PBMCs), obtained at new diagnosis, from a patient treated with antithyroid drugs. The CDR3 loop is CASSITRDRAHGANVLTF. The CDR3 region has the DNA TGTGCCAGTAGTATAACGAGGGACAGGGCTCATGGGGCCAACGTCCTGACTTTC. The whole variable domain, filled in from reference TRBV19 and TRBJ2-6, reads DGGITQSPKYLFRKEGQNVTLSCEQNLNHDAMYWYRQDPGQGLRLIYYSQIVNDFQKGDIAEGYSVSREKKESFPLTVTSAQKNPTAFYLCASSITRDRAHGANVLTFGAGSRLTVL.